The next 16 T cell receptor beta chains were all read from a single sample in a study of CD8 T cells in ankylosing spondylitis. From the 5' RACE reads, TCRdb called clonotypes with MiXCR, one entry per CDR3 protein. The sample shows fewer than 550,000 distinct CDR3 sequences, about 5.2% of them seen only once. Antigens of these TCRs are unknown. Findings and limits, study-wide: The study identified a TCR beta motif of several highly homologous variants that appeared characteristic of ankylosing spondylitis blood.

The specimen sequenced was blood, either unsorted or a sorted T cell fraction (not recorded which). Every receptor here comes from a male donor with ankylosing spondylitis.

This clonotype was recorded at least ten times. The chain uses TRBV7-9 and TRBJ1-4; D is unresolved. The CDR3 spans 17 residues. Germline CDR1 reads SEHNR; CDR2 reads FQNEAQ (reference sequence). The ends were cut back, 6 bases at V and 2 bases at J, with 19 bases in the middle. The CDR3 here is CASRFGPRTSTNEKLFF. For the CDR3, the DNA is TGTGCCAGCAGATTCGGGCCCCGAACGAGCACTAATGAAAAACTGTTTTTT.

The chain uses TRBV4-2 and TRBJ2-1; 10 nucleotides line up with TRBD2. CDR1 is LGHNA and CDR2 is YNFKEQ in the germline V gene. Trimming removed 4 bases from V and 7 bases from J; junction bases left unmatched: 16. The CDR3 runs 18 residues. The CDR3 nucleotides are TGTGCCAGCAGCCTACGAACGGTAGCGGGAGGTTATAGGAATGAGCAGTTCTTC. This encodes CASSLRTVAGGYRNEQFF.

This clonotype was seen repeatedly, ten times or more. The chain recombines TRBV20-1 with TRBJ1-2; D is possibly TRBD1 (5 bases). Germline V gives CDR1 DFQATT, CDR2 SNEGSKA (reference sequence). V lost 6 bases, J lost 4 bases, and 9 bases lay in between. The CDR3 consists of 11 residues. The CDR3 DNA is TGCAGTGCCCACGGGGCCTATGGCTACACCTTC. Amino acid sequence: CSAHGAYGYTF.

This clonotype was observed at least ten times. J is TRBJ2-3 and V is TRBV12-3 or TRBV12-4; D not certain. This CDR3 is 15 amino acids long. The V gene lost 5 bases and the J gene lost 0 bases, with 12 bases spanning the gap. The chain's CDR3 is CASSPGSSSTDTQYF. The CDR3, as DNA: TGTGCCAGCAGTCCCGGGTCTTCTAGCACAGATACGCAGTATTTT.

This clonotype came up many times. The chain is built from TRBV10-3 and TRBJ2-7; no clear D gene. This CDR3 is built from 13 residues. The germline V and J ends were trimmed by 0 bases and 6 bases, with 9 bases remaining between them. The germline CDR1 and CDR2 sequences are ENHRY and SYGVKD. CDR3 residues: CAISESADGEQYF. As DNA, the CDR3 is TGTGCCATCAGTGAGTCGGCAGACGGCGAGCAGTACTTC.

This clonotype was observed at least ten times. The rearrangement uses TRBV7-2 and TRBJ2-1, with a weak D call TRBD2 (6 bases). This CDR3 comprises 16 residues. Germline V CDR1 and CDR2: SGHTA, FQGNSA. V lost 4 bases and J lost 4, with 17 bases in between. CDR3 amino acids: CASSYFSGLNYNEQFF. The CDR3 DNA sequence: TGTGCCAGCAGCTACTTTAGCGGACTTAATTACAATGAGCAGTTCTTC.

This clonotype was recorded many times. This chain links TRBV9 with TRBJ1-3; TRBD1 is a possible D gene (5 bases). Germline CDR1 reads SGDLS; CDR2 reads YYNGEE. V gave up 3 bases and J gave up 0 bases, with 10 bases separating them. CDR3 size: 15 residues. CDR3 DNA: TGTGCCAGCAGCGGCGGGACCACCTCTGGAAACACCATATATTTT. Translating it yields CASSGGTTSGNTIYF. Using reference TRBV9 and TRBJ1-3 for the parts outside the CDR3, the full variable domain is DSGVTQTPKHLITATGQRVTLRCSPRSGDLSVYWYQQSLDQGLQFLIQYYNGEERAKGNILERFSAQQFPDLHSELNLSSLELGDSALYFCASSGGTTSGNTIYFGEGSWLTVV.

This clonotype was counted many times. The CDR3 loop reads CASSQVGRAGDLYEQYF. The CDR3 bases are TGTGCCAGCAGCCAAGTAGGTCGAGCGGGGGACCTGTACGAGCAGTACTTC. The chain is built from TRBV4-2 and TRBJ2-7; TRBD2 aligns across 8 bases. The CDR3 extends over 17 amino acids. Germline V gene data show CDR1 as LGHNA and CDR2 as YNFKEQ. V was clipped by 1 base and J by 4 bases; unmatched bases: 12.

This chain uses TRBV20-1 with TRBJ2-1; the D is unclear. The ends were cut back, 5 bases at V and 3 bases at J, with 5 bases in the middle. This CDR3 comprises 11 residues. Germline values: CDR1 DFQATT, CDR2 SNEGSKA (reference sequence). Here the CDR3 reads CSARHYNEQFF. As DNA, the CDR3 is TGCAGTGCTCGACACTACAATGAGCAGTTCTTC.

This clonotype was counted many times. V usage is TRBV4-3 and J usage is TRBJ2-7; TRBD1 matches at 7 bases. The CDR3 has 14 residues. The ends lost 2 bases at V and 1 base at J; junction bases unmatched: 2. Germline V gene lookup returns CDR1 LGHNA and CDR2 YSLEER. The CDR3 sequence: CASSQTGQSYEQYF. CDR3 nucleotides: TGCGCCAGCAGCCAAACGGGACAGTCCTACGAGCAGTACTTC.

This clonotype was seen many times. The chain uses TRBV12-3 or TRBV12-4 and TRBJ1-1; TRBD1 agrees at 10 bases. Trimming cost V 5 bases and J 2 bases; bases outside gene matches: 2. The CDR3 runs to 14 residues. In nucleotides, the CDR3 is TGTGCCAGCAGTCGGGACAGGGGCAACACTGAAGCTTTCTTT. Residues: CASSRDRGNTEAFF.

This clonotype was recorded many times. The rearrangement joins TRBV20-1 to TRBJ2-7; D remains unclear. The CDR3 spans 13 residues. CDR1 is DFQATT and CDR2 is SNEGSKA in the germline V gene (reference sequence). V lost 3 bases and J lost 0, with 9 bases in between. CDR3 loop: CSASYLDSYEQYF. The DNA of the CDR3 is TGCAGTGCTAGTTATCTCGACTCCTACGAGCAGTACTTC.

This clonotype was seen at least ten times. The chain carries TRBV18 and TRBJ1-1, with D unclear. The CDR3 has 17 residues. Trimming removed 4 bases at V and 1 base at J, with 19 bases between. In germline, CDR1 is KGHSH, CDR2 LQKENI. The CDR3 reads CASSLVPSGVANTEAFF. In DNA, the CDR3 is TGTGCCAGCTCACTTGTTCCTAGTGGGGTGGCGAACACTGAAGCTTTCTTT.

This clonotype was counted at least ten times. The chain combines TRBV28 with TRBJ2-1, with 8 bases that match TRBD2. The trim removed 7 bases at V and 1 base at J, leaving 9 bases unmatched. CDR3 size: 16 residues. CDR1 MDHEN and CDR2 SYDVKM come from the germline V gene. The CDR3: CASTGREALSYNEQFF. In DNA, the CDR3 is TGTGCCAGCACGGGGCGGGAGGCCTTATCCTACAATGAGCAGTTCTTC. The full variable domain, in which reference TRBV28 and TRBJ2-1 provide the parts outside the CDR3, is DVKVTQSSRYLVKRTGEKVFLECVQDMDHENMFWYRQDPGLGLRLIYFSYDVKMKEKGDIPEGYSVSREKKERFSLILESASTNQTSMYLCASTGREALSYNEQFFGPGTRLTVL.

This clonotype showed up just a few times. The V call is TRBV19, the J call TRBJ2-2; possibly TRBD1 or TRBD2 for D (5 bases each). Germline CDR1 LNHDA, CDR2 SQIVND (reference sequence). Trimming took 7 bases from V and 4 from J, leaving 16 bases between them. The CDR3 sequence is 15 residues long. CDR3: CASTRWAGSTGELFF. The CDR3 DNA follows: TGTGCCAGTACCCGATGGGCAGGGAGCACCGGGGAGCTGTTTTTT.

This clonotype was found many times. This sequence joins TRBV18 and TRBJ2-3; D may be TRBD1 (6 bases). The germline gives CDR1 KGHSH, CDR2 LQKENI. CDR3 size: 12 residues. V shed 10 bases and J shed 2 bases, with 10 bases lying between them. CDR3 amino acids: CAIRTATDTQYF. The DNA of the CDR3 is TGTGCCATCCGGACAGCCACAGATACGCAGTATTTT. The full variable domain, in which reference TRBV18 and TRBJ2-3 provide the parts outside the CDR3, is NAGVMQNPRHLVRRRGQEARLRCSPMKGHSHVYWYRQLPEEGLKFMVYLQKENIIDESGMPKERFSAEFPKEGPSILRIQQVVRGDSAAYFCAIRTATDTQYFGPGTRLTVL.